Following are 32 T cell receptor beta chains from one sample sequenced in a study of CD8 T cells in Susac syndrome. Random hexamers were used to reverse transcribe the RNA input (about 0.5 to 1 ug). Via MiXCR, TCRdb re-called the immunoSEQ multiplex PCR reads, giving one row per CDR3 protein. The repertoire holds around 230,000 distinct CDR3 sequences, with 95% as singletons. Sequencing input: CD4+ T cells from PBMCs. These TCRs come from a human donor with multiple sclerosis.

The V and J genes are TRBV15 and TRBJ2-1; tentatively, D is TRBD2 (6 bases). Germline lookup yields CDR1 LNHNV and CDR2 YYDKDF (reference sequence). V was clipped by 0 bases and J by 9 bases, with 15 bases between them. This CDR3 is built from 15 residues. The CDR3 spells CATSRDGSKKGEQFF. The CDR3 region has the DNA TGTGCCACCAGCAGAGACGGGAGTAAGAAGGGTGAGCAGTTCTTC.

The V call is TRBV12-3 or TRBV12-4, the J call TRBJ1-6, with D perhaps matching TRBD1 (5 bases). The CDR3 covers 14 residues. V lost 3 bases to trimming and J lost 6 bases, with 9 bases between them. The CDR3 region is CASSFLRANSPLHF. In nucleotides, the CDR3 is TGTGCCAGCAGTTTCCTCAGGGCTAATTCACCCCTCCACTTT.

V is TRBV28 and J is TRBJ1-2; D gene unclear. Germline CDR1 MDHEN, CDR2 SYDVKM. CDR3 size: 15 residues. V dropped 6 bases and J dropped 7 bases, with 21 bases sitting between them. CDR3 in amino acids: CASRTHRMLGGGYTF. CDR3 nucleotides: TGTGCCAGCAGAACGCACCGGATGCTCGGAGGTGGCTACACCTTC.

This clonotype was seen only a few times. The chain is built from TRBV27 and TRBJ2-1, with 10 nucleotides matching TRBD2. CDR3 length: 15 residues. Trimming cost V 2 bases and J 4 bases; bases outside gene matches: 2. The germline CDR1 and CDR2 sequences are MNHEY and SMNVEV (reference sequence). The CDR3 region has the DNA TGTGCCAGCAGTTTAATAGCGGGGGGTTACAATGAGCAGTTCTTC. Protein product: CASSLIAGGYNEQFF.

In this sample, this clonotype turned up once. The rearrangement links TRBV3-1 to TRBJ2-1; D is unresolved. Trimming cost V 1 base and J 8 bases, with 9 bases left between them. The CDR3 consists of 13 residues. The germline V gene encodes CDR1 LGHDT and CDR2 YNNKEL (reference sequence). The CDR3 loop reads CASSQVSSHEQFF. CDR3 nucleotides: TGTGCCAGCAGCCAAGTGTCCAGTCATGAGCAGTTCTTC.

This chain links TRBV6-6 with TRBJ2-3; weak D call: TRBD2 (6 bases). Germline CDR1 and CDR2: MNHNY and SVGAGI (reference sequence). The CDR3 consists of 11 residues. The ends were cut back, 9 bases at V and 5 bases at J, with 9 bases in the middle. The DNA for the CDR3 is TGTGCCAGGGAGGGACTAGATACGCAGTATTTT. Translated: CAREGLDTQYF.

V usage is TRBV20-1 and J usage is TRBJ2-7; D uncertain. Germline V gene lookup returns CDR1 DFQATT and CDR2 SNEGSKA (reference sequence). Trimming took off 7 bases at V and 5 bases at J, with 18 bases between the two ends. This CDR3 is 13 amino acids long. CDR3 residues: CSVRWGARHEQYF. The DNA for the CDR3 is TGCAGTGTTAGGTGGGGTGCCCGACACGAGCAGTACTTC.

The rearrangement joins TRBV2 to TRBJ1-1; TRBD1 matches at 7 bases. CDR1 is SNHLY, CDR2 FYNNEI, per germline. The CDR3 runs 14 residues. The J segment lost 0 bases and the V segment lost 4 bases, leaving 2 bases of the junction unmatched. CDR3 sequence (DNA): TGTGCCAGCAGTGTACAGGGGCTGAACACTGAAGCTTTCTTT. This gives the protein CASSVQGLNTEAFF.

Only one count was recorded for this clonotype. The rearrangement uses TRBV10-3 and TRBJ2-1; perhaps TRBD2 as D (5 bases). CDR1 is ENHRY, CDR2 SYGVKD, per germline. The CDR3 runs 12 residues. V lost 4 bases, J lost 6 bases, and 7 bases lay in between. The CDR3 region is CAISVRGNEQFF. The CDR3 nucleotides read TGTGCCATCAGTGTACGGGGCAATGAGCAGTTCTTC.

The chain recombines TRBV7-9 with TRBJ1-2; no clear D. V shed 1 base and J shed 7 bases, with 13 bases lying between them. Germline V gene sequence: CDR1 SEHNR, CDR2 FQNEAQ (reference sequence). CDR3 length equals 14 residues. In DNA, the CDR3 is TGTGCCAGCAGCTTAGGTCTGGGGAGTGGTGGCTACACCTTC. It translates to CASSLGLGSGGYTF. The complete variable domain, with remaining parts taken from reference TRBV7-9 and TRBJ1-2, reads DTGVSQNPRHKITKRGQNVTFRCDPISEHNRLYWYRQTLGQGPEFLTYFQNEAQLEKSRLLSDRFSAERPKGSFSTLEIQRTEQGDSAMYLCASSLGLGSGGYTFGSGTRLTVV.

V usage is TRBV30 and J usage is TRBJ2-3; 8 nucleotides align to TRBD2. There are 13 residues in the CDR3. The trim removed 4 bases at V and 0 bases at J, leaving 0 bases unmatched. Germline V gene sequence: CDR1 GTSNPN, CDR2 SVGIG (reference sequence). The CDR3 DNA sequence: TGTGCCTGGACTAGCGGGAGCACAGATACGCAGTATTTT. This gives the protein CAWTSGSTDTQYF.

The chain couples TRBV6-6 to TRBJ2-7, with 8 positions matching TRBD1. The CDR3 is 14 amino acids. J gave up 6 bases and V 2 bases, and 6 bases lay outside the gene matches. From germline, CDR1 is MNHNY and CDR2 SVGAGI (reference sequence). The CDR3 here is CASSYRTGLAEQYF. The CDR3 nucleotides read TGTGCCAGCAGTTACAGGACAGGGCTAGCCGAGCAGTACTTC.

The chain links TRBV5-1 to TRBJ2-2, with 8 bases identical to TRBD2. This CDR3 has 16 residues. In germline, CDR1 is SGHRS, CDR2 YFSETQ. V dropped 4 bases and J dropped 2; count of bases not matched to a gene: 7. The CDR3 coding sequence is TGCGCCAGCAGCCCCCCACTAGCGGCAAACACCGGGGAGCTGTTTTTT. Its protein is CASSPPLAANTGELFF.

V usage is TRBV20-1 and J usage is TRBJ2-5; unclear D gene. The CDR3 spans 13 residues. Germline CDR1 reads DFQATT; CDR2 reads SNEGSKA (reference sequence). V lost 3 bases and J 2 bases, leaving 10 bases between the germline ends. The CDR3 DNA reads as TGCAGTGCTAGGGACGGCGGACAAGAGACCCAGTACTTC. The encoded protein is CSARDGGQETQYF.

The rearrangement joins TRBV29-1 to TRBJ1-1; no clear D. Per germline, CDR1 SQVTM and CDR2 ANQGSEA. This CDR3 is built from 13 residues. The V end was cut by 4 bases, the J end by 1 base, with 10 bases between. DNA of the CDR3: TGCAGCGTTGGGGGATACCCGAACACTGAAGCTTTCTTT. This encodes CSVGGYPNTEAFF.

The V call is TRBV10-3, the J call TRBJ2-6; no firm D call. Trimming took off 3 bases at V and 1 base at J, with 7 bases between the two ends. In germline, CDR1 is ENHRY, CDR2 SYGVKD. The CDR3 totals 15 residues. The chain's CDR3 is CAISDTGSGANVLTF. The CDR3 coding sequence is TGTGCCATCAGTGATACCGGATCTGGGGCCAACGTCCTGACTTTC.

The chain links TRBV9 to TRBJ1-2; 9 nucleotides agree with TRBD1. Germline V gene lookup returns CDR1 SGDLS and CDR2 YYNGEE. The CDR3 covers 18 residues. V lost 4 bases and J lost 9; bases outside the gene matches: 22. The DNA for the CDR3 is TGTGCCAGCAGCCCAGATATCGGGACAGGGCTTCCATCTATGCGCTACACCTTC. The encoded protein is CASSPDIGTGLPSMRYTF.

This clonotype was recorded only once. The chain has TRBV7-2 and TRBJ1-3; D is ambiguous. Germline CDR1 and CDR2: SGHTA and FQGNSA. Trimming stripped 5 bases from V and 0 bases from J, with 8 bases between. CDR3 length: 14 amino acids. In DNA form, the CDR3 reads TGTGCCAGCAGCCCAATGAGCTCTGGAAACACCATATATTTT. Its protein product is CASSPMSSGNTIYF.

The rearrangement joins TRBV7-9 to TRBJ1-4; 9 bases align to TRBD1. This CDR3 comprises 15 residues. CDR1 is SEHNR, CDR2 FQNEAQ, per germline (reference sequence). Germline trimming cut 6 bases from V and 2 bases from J; bases unmatched to any gene: 4. As DNA, the CDR3 is TGTGCCAGCAGGACCGGACAGGGGACTAATGAAAAACTGTTTTTT. Translating it yields CASRTGQGTNEKLFF.

CDR3 sequence reads: CASSFSLDSNSPLHF. The CDR3 nucleotides are TGCGCCAGCAGCTTTTCACTGGACAGTAATTCACCCCTCCACTTT. The chain couples TRBV5-1 to TRBJ1-6, with a tentative D call TRBD1 (6 bases). This CDR3 spans 15 amino acids. Trimming took off 2 bases at V and 6 bases at J, with 12 bases between the two ends. Germline assignment: CDR1 SGHRS and CDR2 YFSETQ.

This clonotype was recorded only once. This chain uses TRBV4-1 with TRBJ2-5; D perhaps matches TRBD1 (5 bases). The germline V gene has CDR1 MGHRA and CDR2 YSYEKL. Trimming took off 4 bases at V and 1 base at J, with 19 bases between the two ends. CDR3 length: 17 amino acids. CDR3 DNA: TGCGCCAGCAGCCCCCCCCAGGGTGACTTCCGCCAAGAGACCCAGTACTTC. It specifies CASSPPQGDFRQETQYF.

The chain recombines TRBV3-1 with TRBJ2-3, with 8 bases lining up with TRBD2. CDR1 and CDR2 from the germline V gene are LGHDT and YNNKEL (reference sequence). The CDR3 loop spans 17 amino acids. Trimming removed 4 bases from V and 1 base from J; junction bases left unmatched: 10. CDR3 in DNA: TGTGCCAGCAGCCGAGGAACTAGCGGTGTCGGCACAGATACGCAGTATTTT. Translated, it gives CASSRGTSGVGTDTQYF.

This sequence joins TRBV27 and TRBJ1-2; possible D gene TRBD1, 6 bases. Germline-derived CDR1 and CDR2 are MNHEY and SMNVEV (reference sequence). The V and J ends lost 8 bases and 3 bases respectively, with 13 bases between them. The CDR3 covers 13 residues. This CDR3 is CASAQGIDYGYTF. Here the CDR3 DNA reads TGTGCCAGCGCGCAGGGGATAGACTATGGCTACACCTTC.

The chain couples TRBV15 to TRBJ1-1, with D maybe TRBD1 (6 bases). In germline, CDR1 is LNHNV, CDR2 YYDKDF (reference sequence). V lost 6 bases, J lost 5 bases, and 16 bases lay in between. The CDR3 loop spans 14 amino acids. Here the CDR3 DNA reads TGTGCCACCAGAGAAAACAGGGTTAGGACTGAAGCTTTCTTT. It codes for CATRENRVRTEAFF.

This chain connects TRBV11-2 to TRBJ2-5, with TRBD2 identical over 8 bases. V shed 5 bases, J shed 4 bases, and the junction held 6 bases outside the gene matches. The CDR3 contains 14 residues. In germline, CDR1 is SGHAT, CDR2 FQNNGV. CDR3 DNA: TGTGCCAGCAGCCCCCGGAGCGGGGGAGAGACCCAGTACTTC. Its translation is CASSPRSGGETQYF.

The chain recombines TRBV7-9 with TRBJ2-3, with no clear D. This CDR3 is 15 amino acids long. Germline V lookup: CDR1 SEHNR, CDR2 FQNEAQ (reference sequence). V lost 5 bases and J lost 4, with 16 bases in between. CDR3 residues: CASSDGLTGSDTQYF. In DNA, the CDR3 is TGTGCCAGCAGCGACGGGCTTACCGGATCAGATACGCAGTATTTT.

The chain uses TRBV20-1 and TRBJ2-1; D possibly uses TRBD1 or TRBD2 (5 bases each). The germline CDR1 and CDR2 sequences are DFQATT and SNEGSKA (reference sequence). The CDR3 extends over 13 amino acids. V dropped 6 bases and J dropped 8 bases, with 17 bases sitting between them. The CDR3 sequence: CSAPGLGGYEQFF. CDR3 coding DNA: TGCAGTGCCCCGGGGCTAGGAGGTTATGAGCAGTTCTTC.

This chain connects TRBV20-1 to TRBJ2-5; D gene uncertain. V was clipped by 5 bases and J by 1 base, with 14 bases between them. Germline loops: CDR1 DFQATT, CDR2 SNEGSKA (reference sequence). CDR3 size: 14 residues. The CDR3 DNA reads as TGCAGTGCTCCCCATGCGGCCCGCCAAGAGACCCAGTACTTC. This sequence encodes CSAPHAARQETQYF.

This clonotype has only one observation. V and J are TRBV9 and TRBJ2-1; 8 bases agree with TRBD1. The V gene end was trimmed by 4 bases and the J gene end by 6 bases; junction bases not matched to a gene: 6. The CDR3 consists of 14 residues. Germline values: CDR1 SGDLS, CDR2 YYNGEE. The CDR3 spells CASSPDRGLNEQFF. DNA for the CDR3: TGTGCCAGCAGCCCCGACAGGGGACTCAATGAGCAGTTCTTC.

The chain employs TRBV20-1 and TRBJ2-1; no firm D call. The CDR3 has 10 residues. Germline CDR1 is DFQATT and CDR2 is SNEGSKA (reference sequence). V was cut by 6 bases and J by 6 bases, with 6 bases left in between. The CDR3 reads CSALVNEQFF. The CDR3 DNA follows: TGCAGTGCCCTAGTCAATGAGCAGTTCTTC.

CDR3 protein: CASSERQGSTDTQYF. The CDR3 region has the DNA TGTGCCAGCAGCGAGCGACAGGGGAGCACAGATACGCAGTATTTT. The J gene is TRBJ2-3, the V gene TRBV9, with TRBD1 matching over 8 bases. This CDR3 has 15 residues. V was pared by 3 bases and J by 0 bases, with 3 bases of the junction left unmatched. CDR1 is SGDLS and CDR2 is YYNGEE in the germline V gene.

This clonotype has a handful of counts. The chain uses TRBV12-3 or TRBV12-4 and TRBJ2-7; TRBD1 aligns across 10 bases. The CDR3 covers 14 residues. Trimming removed 1 base from V and 3 bases from J; junction bases left unmatched: 0. The CDR3 nucleotides read TGTGCCAGCAGTTTAGGGACAGGGGGCTACGAGCAGTACTTC. Translating gives CASSLGTGGYEQYF.